The 12 T cell receptor beta chains given below trace back to one sample, sequenced in a study of T cell repertoires in cytomegalovirus infection. Antigens for these TCRs are unknown. TCRdb fed the reads into MiXCR, producing one record per CDR3 protein. This sample yields 680,000 or so distinct CDR3 sequences, of which roughly 36% are seen a single time; about 18% belongs to the top ten. The sequencing here drew on cultured PBMCs, taken from culture after CMV antigen stimulation. Every receptor here comes from a human donor in good health (CMV status not recorded). Some clones in this sample may be carry-over from other donors' samples.

In its sample, this clonotype was seen many times. J is TRBJ1-6 and V is TRBV7-2; D gene unclear. This CDR3 spans 15 amino acids. Germline CDR1 SGHTA, CDR2 FQGNSA. V lost 2 bases to trimming and J lost 0 bases, with 5 bases between them. This chain's CDR3 is CASSLLGSYNSPLHF. The CDR3 DNA reads TGTGCCAGCAGCTTACTAGGCTCCTATAATTCACCCCTCCACTTT.

The chain carries TRBV6-2 or TRBV6-3 and TRBJ2-1; possibly TRBD1 or TRBD2 for D (5 bases each). V shed 6 bases and J shed 0 bases, with 18 bases lying between them. Germline V lookup: CDR1 MNHEY, CDR2 SVGEGT. This CDR3 has 17 amino acids. The CDR3 reads CASSRPPKGSSYNEQFF. Here the CDR3 DNA reads TGTGCCAGCAGCCGACCGCCCAAGGGGAGCTCCTACAATGAGCAGTTCTTC.

The CDR3 region has the DNA TGTGCCAGCAGCAAAGCGACAGGGGATGAAAAACTGTTTTTT. Translated: CASSKATGDEKLFF. The rearrangement uses TRBV12-3 or TRBV12-4 and TRBJ1-4, with 8 bases that match TRBD1. The V gene end was trimmed by 6 bases and the J gene end by 6 bases; junction bases not matched to a gene: 6. The CDR3 is made up of 14 amino acids.

The J gene is TRBJ2-5, the V gene TRBV27; no clear D. The CDR3 consists of 13 residues. Germline V gene data show CDR1 as MNHEY and CDR2 as SMNVEV (reference sequence). Trimming removed 4 bases at V and 13 bases at J, with 19 bases between. CDR3 sequence: CASSSPGPLQVYF. The CDR3 DNA reads TGTGCCAGCAGTTCCCCCGGACCGCTCCAAGTGTACTTC.

The gene calls are TRBV19 and TRBJ2-7; D is unresolved. The CDR3 contains 9 residues. Germline V gene lookup returns CDR1 LNHDA and CDR2 SQIVND (reference sequence). Trimming took 6 bases from V and 5 from J, leaving 2 bases between them. The CDR3 nucleotides read TGTGCCAGTAGGCACGAGCAGTACTTC. Translated, it gives CASRHEQYF.

This chain's CDR3 is CATKSGQAYNEQFF. The CDR3 nucleotides are TGTGCCACTAAATCGGGACAGGCCTACAATGAGCAGTTCTTC. The chain carries TRBV6-1 and TRBJ2-1; TRBD1 agrees at 8 bases. This CDR3 is 14 amino acids long. CDR1 and CDR2 (germline): MNHNS, SASEGT. V shed 10 bases, J shed 2 bases, and the junction held 7 bases outside the gene matches.

This chain connects TRBV7-2 to TRBJ2-5; TRBD1 matches at 9 bases. V lost 2 bases, J lost 5 bases, and 9 bases stayed unmatched. Germline CDR1 reads SGHTA; CDR2 reads FQGNSA. The CDR3 extends over 16 amino acids. CDR3 DNA: TGTGCCAGCAGCTTAAAAAACAGGGGGCTGGGTGAGACCCAGTACTTC. This codes for CASSLKNRGLGETQYF.

The chain uses TRBV19 and TRBJ1-6, with no clear D. Per the germline V gene, CDR1 is LNHDA and CDR2 is SQIVND (reference sequence). V lost 8 bases and J 3 bases, leaving 17 bases between the germline ends. CDR3 length: 16 amino acids. The CDR3 loop is CASGIGAADYNSPLHF. CDR3 nucleotides: TGTGCCAGTGGCATTGGAGCGGCGGACTATAATTCACCCCTCCACTTT.

The chain joins TRBV19 to TRBJ2-1; the D gene could be TRBD1 or TRBD2 (5 bases each). CDR3 length equals 15 residues. V dropped 7 bases and J dropped 12 bases, with 25 bases sitting between them. Per the germline V gene, CDR1 is LNHDA and CDR2 is SQIVND (reference sequence). CDR3 nucleotide sequence: TGTGCCAGTACCATAGAGGGCAGAGGGGTGACGGCGCAGTTCTTC. This codes for CASTIEGRGVTAQFF.

This rearrangement joins TRBV19 to TRBJ1-1; 8 nucleotides line up with TRBD1. Per germline, CDR1 LNHDA and CDR2 SQIVND (reference sequence). V was clipped by 5 bases and J by 5 bases; unmatched bases: 4. This CDR3 has 13 residues. The CDR3 coding sequence is TGTGCCAGTAGTGGACAGGGAGAAACTGAAGCTTTCTTT. Translating gives CASSGQGETEAFF.

This clonotype was seen more than once but under ten times. The rearrangement joins TRBV28 to TRBJ1-6; D might be TRBD1 (6 bases). Trimming took 6 bases from V and 11 from J, leaving 17 bases between them. CDR1 and CDR2 (germline): MDHEN, SYDVKM. The CDR3 contains 14 residues. CDR3 loop: CASSNLQGDAPLHF. CDR3 coding DNA: TGTGCCAGCAGCAATTTACAGGGAGATGCACCCCTCCACTTT.

J is TRBJ2-2 and V is TRBV24-1; D is undetermined. The V end lost 4 bases, the J end lost 5 bases, and 13 bases lay between the germline ends. The CDR3 spans 15 residues. Germline lookup yields CDR1 KGHDR and CDR2 SFDVKD. CDR3 nucleotide sequence: TGTGCCACCAGTGACCCAGACACTGATACCGGGGAGCTGTTTTTT. Translated, it gives CATSDPDTDTGELFF.